These 24 T cell receptor beta chains share one sample of origin, sequenced in a study of ipilimumab plus nivolumab after autologous stem cell transplantation. The data were produced by immunoSEQ multiplex PCR, yet TCRdb's version contains in-frame clones alone and is incomplete. Of over 3,000 clones listed, roughly 91% were seen once; the top ten hold under 30%. This specimen was PBMCs, taken in a trial of ipilimumab plus nivolumab as post-transplant consolidation. Receptors originate from a male donor with multiple myeloma.

This sequence joins TRBV19 and TRBJ1-5, with D maybe TRBD1 (5 bases). V was shortened by 5 bases and J by 7 bases, with 12 bases between the two germline ends. This CDR3 region has 13 residues. Germline values: CDR1 LNHDA, CDR2 SQIVND (reference sequence). The CDR3 region has the DNA TGTGCCAGTAGTCATGGGGCTGAGCAGCCCCAGCATTTT. Encoded protein: CASSHGAEQPQHF.

The chain employs TRBV5-1 and TRBJ2-7; D gene uncertain. The CDR3 is 16 residues long. V gave up 0 bases and J gave up 2 bases, with 15 bases separating them. Looked up from germline, CDR1 is SGHRS and CDR2 is YFSETQ. CDR3 in DNA: TGCGCCAGCAGCTTGGTTTTAGTAGCAGCCACCTACGAGCAGTACTTC. Translated, it gives CASSLVLVAATYEQYF. The complete variable domain, with remaining parts taken from reference TRBV5-1 and TRBJ2-7, reads KAGVTQTPRYLIKTRGQQVTLSCSPISGHRSVSWYQQTPGQGLQFLFEYFSETQRNKGNFPGRFSGRQFSNSRSEMNVSTLELGDSALYLCASSLVLVAATYEQYFGPGTRLTVT.

This clone is a singleton in its sample. The rearrangement links TRBV5-6 to TRBJ2-3; D gene unclear. Germline loops: CDR1 SGHDT, CDR2 YYEEEE. Trimming took off 0 bases at V and 0 bases at J, with 8 bases between the two ends. This CDR3 contains 15 residues. The CDR3 protein is CASSLDSSSTDTQYF. In nucleotides, the CDR3 is TGTGCCAGCAGCTTGGACAGTTCTAGCACAGATACGCAGTATTTT.

The chain combines TRBV9 with TRBJ2-5; 8 positions match TRBD2. CDR1 SGDLS and CDR2 YYNGEE come from the germline V gene. Germline trimming cut 3 bases from V and 5 bases from J; bases unmatched to any gene: 6. This CDR3 spans 14 amino acids. The CDR3 region is CASSATSAGETQYF. CDR3 nucleotides: TGTGCCAGCAGCGCGACTAGCGCCGGTGAGACCCAGTACTTC.

The rearrangement links TRBV7-8 to TRBJ2-7; D uncertain. The CDR3 has 14 residues. Looked up from germline, CDR1 is SGHVS and CDR2 is FQNEAQ. Trimming took off 5 bases at V and 3 bases at J, with 14 bases between the two ends. For the CDR3, the DNA is TGTGCCAGCAGCCCTCTGAAGGGCCTCTACGAGCAGTACTTC. Amino acids: CASSPLKGLYEQYF.

The V and J genes are TRBV18 and TRBJ2-2; D gene uncertain. Germline V CDR1 and CDR2: KGHSH, LQKENI. V lost 2 bases and J 1 base, leaving 8 bases between the germline ends. This CDR3 contains 15 residues. The CDR3 loop is CASSPAMGNTGELFF. The CDR3 DNA reads as TGTGCCAGCTCACCAGCGATGGGGAACACCGGGGAGCTGTTTTTT.

V is TRBV5-6 and J is TRBJ2-1; 12 bases are shared with TRBD2. The germline V gene encodes CDR1 SGHDT and CDR2 YYEEEE. CDR3 length: 16 residues. Trimming removed 0 bases from V and 6 bases from J; junction bases left unmatched: 4. This CDR3 reads CASSLGLAGDGNEQFF. CDR3 coding DNA: TGTGCCAGCAGCTTGGGACTAGCGGGAGACGGCAATGAGCAGTTCTTC.

The genes are TRBV28 and TRBJ2-7; D ambiguous. Germline V gives CDR1 MDHEN, CDR2 SYDVKM. This CDR3 is 12 amino acids long. V lost 4 bases to trimming and J lost 0 bases, with 4 bases between them. CDR3 sequence reads: CASSSDSYEQYF. The CDR3 DNA follows: TGTGCCAGCAGTTCGGACTCCTACGAGCAGTACTTC.

The chain's CDR3 is CASSETQTQYF. The CDR3 DNA reads TGTGCCAGCAGCGAAACACAGACCCAGTACTTC. The chain recombines TRBV28 with TRBJ2-5, with unresolved D. Germline loops: CDR1 MDHEN, CDR2 SYDVKM. The CDR3 is made up of 11 amino acids. Trimming cost V 6 bases and J 6 bases, with 8 bases left between them. Using reference TRBV28 and TRBJ2-5 for the parts outside the CDR3, the full variable domain is DVKVTQSSRYLVKRTGEKVFLECVQDMDHENMFWYRQDPGLGLRLIYFSYDVKMKEKGDIPEGYSVSREKKERFSLILESASTNQTSMYLCASSETQTQYFGPGTRLLVL.

The chain carries TRBV28 and TRBJ2-7, with 9 bases identical to TRBD1. Germline CDR1 MDHEN, CDR2 SYDVKM. The V gene end was trimmed by 6 bases and the J gene end by 5 bases; junction bases not matched to a gene: 5. The CDR3 is 13 residues long. DNA for the CDR3: TGTGCCAGCAGAGGGACAGGGCCCAACGAGCAGTACTTC. It specifies CASRGTGPNEQYF.

This chain connects TRBV2 to TRBJ2-6, with TRBD1 identical over 7 bases. Germline loops: CDR1 SNHLY, CDR2 FYNNEI. The V and J ends lost 10 bases and 0 bases, in that order; junction bases with no gene match: 9. The CDR3 has 16 residues. The chain's CDR3 is CATPGTASSGANVLTF. DNA for the CDR3: TGTGCCACCCCCGGGACAGCGAGCTCTGGGGCCAACGTCCTGACTTTC.

This clone occurred once. This sequence joins TRBV18 and TRBJ1-1, with 10 bases fitting TRBD1. The CDR3 covers 16 residues. Germline V gene lookup returns CDR1 KGHSH and CDR2 LQKENI. V was clipped by 3 bases and J by 1 base; unmatched bases: 5. CDR3 region: CASSPRQGAANTEAFF. The CDR3, as DNA: TGTGCCAGCTCACCTCGACAGGGGGCGGCGAACACTGAAGCTTTCTTT.

The rearrangement joins TRBV6-5 to TRBJ2-7, with D possibly TRBD1 on 5 matching bases. This CDR3 is 14 amino acids long. The germline V and J ends were trimmed by 6 bases and 3 bases, with 15 bases remaining between them. Per germline, CDR1 MNHEY and CDR2 SVGAGI. The CDR3 loop reads CASSTSGYLYEQYF. The DNA for the CDR3 is TGTGCCAGCAGCACGTCAGGGTATCTCTACGAGCAGTACTTC.

The genes are TRBV21-1 and TRBJ2-6. TRBV21-1 has pseudogene status. The CDR3 spans 16 residues. The CDR3 bases are TGTGCCAGCAGGATGCTACAACAAAGTCGGGCCAACGTCCTGACTTTC. Translation gives CASRMLQQSRANVLTF.

The V call is TRBV11-2, the J call TRBJ2-1, with D perhaps TRBD2 (5 bases). The CDR3 is 13 amino acids. V was cut by 3 bases and J by 7 bases, with 10 bases left in between. Germline CDR1 and CDR2: SGHAT and FQNNGV. The CDR3 sequence is CASSFPGSNEQFF. The CDR3 bases are TGTGCCAGCAGCTTTCCGGGGTCGAATGAGCAGTTCTTC.

This clone was counted a few times. The chain employs TRBV21-1 and TRBJ1-2; no DNA check was done on the table's D call, TRBD1. TRBV21-1 has pseudogene status. The CDR3 is 12 residues long. CDR3 DNA: TGTGCCAGCAGAGACAGGGGTGGCGGCTACACCTTC. As protein: CASRDRGGGYTF.

V and J are TRBV7-9 and TRBJ2-5, with 11 bases lining up with TRBD2. From germline, CDR1 is SEHNR and CDR2 FQNEAQ (reference sequence). The CDR3 loop spans 17 amino acids. The J segment lost 1 base and the V segment lost 3 bases, leaving 7 bases of the junction unmatched. CDR3 coding DNA: TGTGCCAGCAGCTTCGCCGGGACTAGCGGATTCCAAGAGACCCAGTACTTC. Amino acids: CASSFAGTSGFQETQYF. Full variable domain (remainder filled in from reference TRBV7-9 and TRBJ2-5): DTGVSQNPRHKITKRGQNVTFRCDPISEHNRLYWYRQTLGQGPEFLTYFQNEAQLEKSRLLSDRFSAERPKGSFSTLEIQRTEQGDSAMYLCASSFAGTSGFQETQYFGPGTRLLVL.

The chain joins TRBV28 to TRBJ1-4, with TRBD1 matching 9 bases. V was clipped by 7 bases and J by 0 bases; unmatched bases: 12. CDR1 is MDHEN and CDR2 is SYDVKM in the germline V gene. This CDR3 has 18 amino acids. The CDR3 coding sequence is TGTGCCAGCACCCTAGGGACAGGGCTCCTTACAACTAATGAAAAACTGTTTTTT. It is translated as CASTLGTGLLTTNEKLFF.

In its sample, this clone is large. J is TRBJ2-7 and V is TRBV9; D not certain. Germline V gives CDR1 SGDLS, CDR2 YYNGEE. The CDR3 is 13 residues long. The V end was cut by 1 base, the J end by 3 bases, with 8 bases between. CDR3 coding DNA: TGTGCCAGCAGCGTATATCCGGACTACGAGCAGTACTTC. This sequence encodes CASSVYPDYEQYF.

The chain is built from TRBV11-2 and TRBJ2-3; D might be TRBD2 (6 bases). V lost 2 bases and J 2 bases, leaving 20 bases between the germline ends. Germline CDR1 is SGHAT and CDR2 is FQNNGV. CDR3 length equals 18 residues. DNA for the CDR3: TGTGCCAGCAGCTTATATCCCCTTAGCGGATTTTCCACAGATACGCAGTATTTT. Its protein is CASSLYPLSGFSTDTQYF. Full variable domain (rest looked up from reference TRBV11-2 and TRBJ2-3): EAGVAQSPRYKIIEKRQSVAFWCNPISGHATLYWYQQILGQGPKLLIQFQNNGVVDDSQLPKDRFSAERLKGVDSTLKIQPAKLEDSAVYLCASSLYPLSGFSTDTQYFGPGTRLTVL.

V and J are TRBV9 and TRBJ1-1; 10 positions agree with TRBD1. Germline CDR1 reads SGDLS; CDR2 reads YYNGEE. There are 15 residues in the CDR3. V was clipped by 0 bases and J by 4 bases; unmatched bases: 3. The CDR3 spells CASSVAGTGATEAFF. In DNA form, the CDR3 reads TGTGCCAGCAGCGTAGCAGGGACAGGGGCCACTGAAGCTTTCTTT.

The V gene is TRBV28, the J gene TRBJ2-7, with D hard to call. Trimming removed 0 bases from V and 5 bases from J, with 2 bases in between. The CDR3 totals 11 residues. Germline V lookup: CDR1 MDHEN, CDR2 SYDVKM. The CDR3 nucleotides are TGTGCCAGCAGTTTATGGCACGAGCAGTACTTC. It specifies CASSLWHEQYF.

On this clone itself: At the DNA level, this CDR3 is encoded by other sequences in the same sample as well. The V and J genes are TRBV7-8 and TRBJ2-2, with unresolved D. V gave up 5 bases and J gave up 0 bases, with 13 bases separating them. The CDR3 has 16 residues. CDR1 is SGHVS and CDR2 is FQNEAQ in the germline V gene. In DNA, the CDR3 is TGTGCCAGCAGCCTAGGAATTGGAGCGAACACCGGGGAGCTGTTTTTT. It yields the protein CASSLGIGANTGELFF.

The chain carries TRBV6-6 and TRBJ1-2, with a weak D call TRBD1 (5 bases). The CDR3 totals 13 residues. From germline, CDR1 is MNHNY and CDR2 SVGAGI (reference sequence). V was shortened by 6 bases and J by 6 bases, with 14 bases between the two germline ends. The chain's CDR3 is CASRAGGPHGYTF. The CDR3 DNA follows: TGTGCCAGCAGGGCTGGGGGACCCCATGGCTACACCTTC.